The T cell receptor beta chain described here comes from a study of radiation and T cells in renal cell carcinoma. Findings and limits, study-wide: In blood, top tumor clones expanded by 2 weeks, shrinking by 4. Without pretreatment biopsies, baseline tumor clonotype presence was undetermined.

As for time point: baseline pretreatment blood. Treatment: 15 Gy SBRT to primary tumor, nephrectomy 4 weeks later. Germline V gene data show CDR1 as SGHRS and CDR2 as YFSETQ. The V gene end was trimmed by 1 base and the J gene end by 5 bases; junction bases not matched to a gene: 8. This CDR3 contains 15 residues. Sequencing used immunoSEQ multiplex PCR; TCRdb keeps in-frame clones, though not all of them. This sample has some 100,000 clones; 82% occur once, and the top ten carry approximately 6.4%. As regards this clone: Its antigen is undetermined.

V usage is TRBV5-1 and J usage is TRBJ2-7; TRBD1 matches at 8 bases. This sample comprised blood, obtained from a patient whose treatment included radiotherapy and nephrectomy. The receptor's source is a man in his sixties with renal cell carcinoma. The CDR3 DNA follows: TGCGCCAGCAGCTTGTTGGGGGACAGGTCTCACGAGCAGTACTTC. This gives the protein CASSLLGDRSHEQYF.